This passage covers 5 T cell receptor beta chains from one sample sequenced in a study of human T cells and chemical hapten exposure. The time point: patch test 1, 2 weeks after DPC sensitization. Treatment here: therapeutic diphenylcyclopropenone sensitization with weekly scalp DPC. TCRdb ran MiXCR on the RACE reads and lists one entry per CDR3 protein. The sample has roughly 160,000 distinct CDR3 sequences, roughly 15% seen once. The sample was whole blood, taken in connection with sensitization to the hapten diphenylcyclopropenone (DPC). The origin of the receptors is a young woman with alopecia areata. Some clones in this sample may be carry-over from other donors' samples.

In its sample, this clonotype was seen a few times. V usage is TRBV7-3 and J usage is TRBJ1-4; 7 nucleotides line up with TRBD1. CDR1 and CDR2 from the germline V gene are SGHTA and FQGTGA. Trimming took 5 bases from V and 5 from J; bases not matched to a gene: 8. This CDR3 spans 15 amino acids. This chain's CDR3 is CASSLTGQVNEKLFF. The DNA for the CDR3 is TGTGCCAGCAGCCTTACCGGACAGGTCAATGAAAAACTGTTTTTT.

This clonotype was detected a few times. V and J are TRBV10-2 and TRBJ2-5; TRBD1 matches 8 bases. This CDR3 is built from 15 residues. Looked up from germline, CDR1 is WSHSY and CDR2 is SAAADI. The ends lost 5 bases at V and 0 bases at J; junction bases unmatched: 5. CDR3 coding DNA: TGCGCCAGCAGTCTCCGGGACAGGAACCAAGAGACCCAGTACTTC. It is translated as CASSLRDRNQETQYF.

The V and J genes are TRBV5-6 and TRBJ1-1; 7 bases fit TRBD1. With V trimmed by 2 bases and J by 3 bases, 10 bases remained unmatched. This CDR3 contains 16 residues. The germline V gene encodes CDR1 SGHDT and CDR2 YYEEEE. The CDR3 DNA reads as TGTGCCAGCAGCTTACTGGGGACAGCTCTTTACACTGAAGCTTTCTTT. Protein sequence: CASSLLGTALYTEAFF.

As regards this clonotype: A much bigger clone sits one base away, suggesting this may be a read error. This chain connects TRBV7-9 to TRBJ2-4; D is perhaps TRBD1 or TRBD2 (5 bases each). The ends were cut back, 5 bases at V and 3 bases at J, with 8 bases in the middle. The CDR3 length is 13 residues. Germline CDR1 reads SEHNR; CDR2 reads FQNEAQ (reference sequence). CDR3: CASSRGDKNIQYF. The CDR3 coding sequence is TGTGCCAGCAGCCGGGGCGACAAAAACATTCAGTACTTC.

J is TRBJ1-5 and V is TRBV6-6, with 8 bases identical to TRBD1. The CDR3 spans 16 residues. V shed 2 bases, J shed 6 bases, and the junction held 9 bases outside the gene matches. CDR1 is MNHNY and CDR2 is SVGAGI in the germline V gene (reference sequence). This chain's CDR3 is CASSYLGQGGSQPQHF. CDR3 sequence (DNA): TGTGCCAGCAGTTACCTTGGACAGGGCGGCAGTCAGCCCCAGCATTTT.